Listed below are T cell receptor beta chains from one sample, sequenced in a study of blood T cell repertoires in COVID-19. TCRdb keeps only in-frame clones here, not all; method: immunoSEQ multiplex PCR. Found here are some 210,000 clones, around 86% of them singletons; the top ten hold approximately 9%. The material sequenced was PBMCs or T cells enriched from blood (not recorded which). The source is a woman between 45 and 60 years old with acute COVID-19. Each CDR3 is given with its conserved first and last residue. The D gene is left open where the match is weak. Some rows mark clone size as missing; the rest say once, few, many or name a class of expanded clone.

d_call | cdr3_length | clone_size | j_call | v_call | cdr3_aa | cdr3_nt
- | 17 | - | TRBJ2-3 | TRBV5-6 | CASSLPRVLRIADTQYF | TGTGCCAGCAGCTTGCCCCGAGTCCTGAGGATCGCAGATACGCAGTATTTT
TRBD2 | 15 | - | TRBJ2-1 | TRBV28 | CASSSGGGSYNEQFF | TGTGCCAGCAGTTCGGGAGGGGGGTCCTACAATGAGCAGTTCTTC
TRBD1 | 16 | - | TRBJ2-5 | TRBV5-5 | CASSLSLYRGQETQYF | TGTGCCAGCAGCCTTTCACTCTACAGGGGGCAAGAGACCCAGTACTTC
- | 15 | - | TRBJ2-1 | TRBV9 | CASSSSGEPYNEQFF | TGTGCCAGCAGCTCCTCGGGGGAACCCTACAATGAGCAGTTCTTC
- | 16 | - | TRBJ1-3 | TRBV6-2/TRBV6-3 | CASSYAGTRSGNTIYF | TGTGCCAGCAGTTACGCGGGGACCCGCTCTGGAAACACCATATATTTT
- | 16 | few | TRBJ1-5 | TRBV5-6 | CASSLAGQLARQPQHF | TGTGCCAGCAGCTTGGCCGGGCAGCTAGCTCGGCAGCCCCAGCATTTT
- | 16 | once | TRBJ1-4 | TRBV30 | CAWNPGSFATNEKLFF | TGTGCCTGGAACCCCGGGAGTTTTGCAACTAATGAAAAACTGTTTTTT
- | 14 | once | TRBJ1-5 | TRBV6-5 | CASRSTGGNQPQHF | TGTGCCAGCAGGTCAACGGGGGGCAATCAGCCCCAGCATTTT
TRBD2 | 15 | - | TRBJ2-3 | TRBV7-2 | CASSLKAGSVDTQYF | TGTGCCAGCAGCTTAAAAGCGGGGAGCGTGGATACGCAGTATTTT
- | 13 | once | TRBJ2-3 | TRBV6-2/TRBV6-3 | CASSYWGRDTQYF | TGTGCCAGCAGTTATTGGGGGCGTGATACGCAGTATTTT
TRBD1 | 16 | - | TRBJ2-2 | TRBV5-1 | CASSQGQGIGTGELFF | TGCGCCAGCAGCCAGGGACAGGGGATAGGGACCGGGGAGCTGTTTTTT
- | 15 | - | TRBJ2-7 | TRBV5-6 | CASSLGQFGDYEQYF | TGTGCCAGCAGCTTGGGGCAGTTCGGGGACTACGAGCAGTACTTC
- | 11 | few | TRBJ2-7 | TRBV12-3/TRBV12-4 | CASSSLSEQYF | TGTGCCAGCAGTTCCCTATCGGAGCAGTACTTC
TRBD2 | 13 | - | TRBJ2-7 | TRBV15 | CATSFQRGYEQYF | TGTGCCACCAGCTTCCAGCGGGGTTACGAGCAGTACTTC
- | 15 | - | TRBJ1-1 | TRBV10-1 | CASSETGACNTEAFF | TGCGCCAGCAGTGAAACAGGCGCTTGTAACACTGAAGCTTTCTTT
- | 17 | - | TRBJ2-7 | TRBV1 | CTSSQDQMGGARLEQYF | TGCACCAGCAGCCAAGATCAAATGGGCGGGGCCCGTTTAGAGCAGTACTTC
TRBD1 | 16 | - | TRBJ2-2 | TRBV19 | CATRGGQGAYTGELFF | TGTGCCACCAGAGGGGGTCAGGGGGCCTACACCGGGGAGCTGTTTTTT
- | 15 | - | TRBJ1-2 | TRBV5-1 | CASSLVPQGIYGYTF | TGCGCCAGCAGCTTGGTCCCCCAGGGGATCTATGGCTACACCTTC
- | 16 | few | TRBJ2-1 | TRBV19 | CASSSRSGSSYNEQFF | TGTGCCAGTAGTTCACGAAGCGGAAGCTCCTACAATGAGCAGTTCTTC
TRBD1 | 14 | few | TRBJ1-1 | TRBV18 | CASSPDRVNTEAFF | TGTGCCAGCTCCCCAGACAGGGTGAACACTGAAGCTTTCTTT
TRBD1 | 14 | - | TRBJ2-1 | TRBV7-2 | CASSLTGPYNEQFF | TGTGCCAGCAGCCTGACAGGGCCCTACAATGAGCAGTTCTTC
- | 11 | many | TRBJ2-5 | TRBV10-3 | CATALRETQYF | TGTGCCACCGCACTACGCGAGACCCAGTACTTC
- | 15 | few | TRBJ2-2 | TRBV6-5 | CASSPPGSRTGELFF | TGTGCCAGCAGTCCTCCCGGGTCGCGAACCGGGGAGCTGTTTTTT
- | 15 | - | TRBJ1-1 | TRBV5-4 | CASSRDGGGGREAFF | TGTGCCAGCAGCCGCGATGGGGGAGGGGGGCGCGAAGCTTTCTTT
- | 17 | - | TRBJ2-3 | TRBV6-2/TRBV6-3 | CASSYGGSSEATDTQYF | TGTGCCAGCAGTTACGGCGGGTCTAGCGAGGCCACAGATACGCAGTATTTT
TRBD2 | 15 | - | TRBJ2-1 | TRBV4-3 | CASSPWTSGDNEQFF | TGCGCCAGCAGCCCGTGGACTAGCGGTGACAATGAGCAGTTCTTC
- | 14 | - | TRBJ1-5 | TRBV6-2/TRBV6-3 | CASSYSRVNQPQHF | TGTGCCAGCAGTTACTCCAGGGTCAATCAGCCCCAGCATTTT
- | 14 | - | TRBJ2-3 | TRBV19 | CASSPGAATDTQYF | TGTGCCAGTAGTCCGGGTGCAGCAACAGATACGCAGTATTTT
TRBD2 | 15 | - | TRBJ2-1 | TRBV13 | CASSYLAGGHNEQFF | TGTGCCAGCAGTTATCTAGCGGGGGGGCACAATGAGCAGTTCTTC
- | 13 | - | TRBJ2-5 | TRBV11-3 | CASSSGLQETQYF | TGTGCCAGCAGCTCGGGACTCCAAGAGACCCAGTACTTC
TRBD1 | 18 | - | TRBJ2-6 | TRBV24-1 | CATSGRDRGPSGANVLTF | TGTGCCACCAGTGGTCGGGACAGGGGGCCCTCTGGGGCCAACGTCCTGACTTTC
TRBD1 | 16 | - | TRBJ2-7 | TRBV28 | CASSLGGQGYLSEQYF | TGTGCCAGCAGTTTAGGGGGACAGGGGTATTTGTCCGAGCAGTACTTC
- | 14 | - | TRBJ1-2 | TRBV6-5 | CASTRLGDNYGYTF | TGTGCCAGCACCCGACTAGGGGATAACTATGGCTACACCTTC
TRBD1 | 17 | - | TRBJ1-6 | TRBV19 | CASSTRPPGQGFSPLHF | TGTGCCAGTAGTACTCGGCCTCCGGGACAGGGGTTTTCACCCCTCCACTTT
- | 15 | - | TRBJ2-3 | TRBV10-3 | CAISGGTTLVNTQYF | TGTGCCATCAGTGGGGGCACCACCCTCGTGAATACGCAGTATTTT
TRBD1 | 16 | - | TRBJ2-2 | TRBV7-6 | CASSPTGGDVIGELFF | TGTGCCAGCAGCCCGACAGGGGGCGACGTTATCGGGGAGCTGTTTTTT
- | 17 | - | TRBJ1-3 | TRBV28 | CASGALGAASSGNTIYF | TGTGCCAGCGGGGCTTTGGGGGCAGCGAGCTCTGGAAACACCATATATTTT
TRBD2 | 19 | - | TRBJ2-1 | TRBV4-1 | CASSQGEAGGPGSYNEQFF | TGCGCCAGCAGCCAAGGTGAGGCGGGGGGGCCTGGCTCCTACAATGAGCAGTTCTTC
- | 13 | - | TRBJ1-5 | TRBV24-1 | CAQAGASNQPQHF | TGTGCCCAAGCGGGGGCCAGCAATCAGCCCCAGCATTTT
- | 14 | few | TRBJ2-2 | TRBV4-1 | CASSLSLNTGELFF | TGCGCCAGCAGCCTTTCCCTTAACACCGGGGAGCTGTTTTTT
- | 13 | - | TRBJ1-2 | TRBV5-4 | CASSLSVLYGYTF | TGTGCCAGCAGCTTGTCCGTCCTCTATGGCTACACCTTC
- | 16 | - | TRBJ2-1 | TRBV9 | CASSWSDSGSFNEQFF | TGTGCCAGCAGCTGGTCGGACAGCGGCAGCTTCAATGAGCAGTTCTTC
TRBD1 | 14 | - | TRBJ1-2 | TRBV28 | CASSPPPAGGGYTF | TGTGCCAGCAGCCCCCCCCCGGCAGGGGGCGGCTACACCTTC
- | 14 | - | TRBJ2-5 | TRBV2 | CASTLLDRKETQYF | TGTGCCAGCACCCTCCTTGACAGAAAGGAGACCCAGTACTTC
- | 13 | - | TRBJ2-2 | TRBV27 | CASSLLNTGELFF | TGTGCCAGCAGTTTACTTAACACCGGGGAGCTGTTTTTT
TRBD1 | 16 | few | TRBJ2-1 | TRBV19 | CASKDREESLYNEQFF | TGTGCCAGTAAGGACAGGGAGGAGTCGCTTTACAATGAGCAGTTCTTC
TRBD1 | 16 | - | TRBJ1-2 | TRBV7-2 | CASSLARQGGNYGYTF | TGTGCCAGCAGCTTAGCTAGACAGGGGGGGAACTATGGCTACACCTTC
- | 12 | - | TRBJ2-1 | TRBV11-2 | CASSNQVGEQFF | TGTGCCAGCAGCAACCAGGTGGGTGAGCAGTTCTTC
- | 13 | - | TRBJ1-1 | TRBV28 | CASGLTVNTEAFF | TGTGCCAGCGGCTTGACAGTGAACACTGAAGCTTTCTTT
- | 21 | - | TRBJ2-3 | TRBV10-3 | CAISEPQGQVNTNTYTDTQYF | TGTGCCATCAGTGAGCCTCAGGGGCAAGTAAACACAAACACTTACACAGATACGCAGTATTTT
- | 17 | once | TRBJ1-4 | TRBV19 | CASSIEQTQATNEKLFF | TGTGCCAGTAGTATAGAACAGACCCAAGCAACTAATGAAAAACTGTTTTTT